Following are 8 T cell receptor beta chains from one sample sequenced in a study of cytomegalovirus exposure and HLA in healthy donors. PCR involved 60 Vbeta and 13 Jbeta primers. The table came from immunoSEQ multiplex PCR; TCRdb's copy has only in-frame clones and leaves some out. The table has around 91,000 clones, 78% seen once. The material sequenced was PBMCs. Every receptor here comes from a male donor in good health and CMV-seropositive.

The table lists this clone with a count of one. The CDR3 sequence: CSVEYPSGRASDEQFF. CDR3 DNA sequence: TGCAGCGTTGAATACCCTAGCGGGAGGGCCTCGGATGAGCAGTTCTTC. V gene TRBV29-1 combines with J gene TRBJ2-1, with 12 bases that match TRBD2. The CDR3 consists of 16 residues. Trimming cost V 2 bases and J 8 bases; bases outside gene matches: 10. CDR1 and CDR2 from the germline V gene are SQVTM and ANQGSEA.

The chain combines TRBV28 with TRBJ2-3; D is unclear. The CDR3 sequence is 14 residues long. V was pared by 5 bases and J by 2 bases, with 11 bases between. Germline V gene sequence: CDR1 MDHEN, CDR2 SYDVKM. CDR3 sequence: CASSPALSTDTQYF. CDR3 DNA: TGTGCCAGCAGTCCTGCCCTATCCACAGATACGCAGTATTTT.

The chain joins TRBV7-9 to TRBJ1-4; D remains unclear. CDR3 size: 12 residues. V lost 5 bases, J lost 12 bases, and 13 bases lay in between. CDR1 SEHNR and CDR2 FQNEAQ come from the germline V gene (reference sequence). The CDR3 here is CASSQSQVQLFF. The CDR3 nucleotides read TGTGCCAGCAGCCAAAGTCAGGTGCAACTGTTTTTT.

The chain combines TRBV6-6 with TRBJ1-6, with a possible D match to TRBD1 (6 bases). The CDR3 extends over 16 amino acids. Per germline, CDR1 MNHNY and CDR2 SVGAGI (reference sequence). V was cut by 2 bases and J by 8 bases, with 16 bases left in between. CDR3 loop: CASSYGGAAIDSPLHF. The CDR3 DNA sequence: TGTGCCAGCAGTTACGGGGGCGCAGCAATCGATTCACCCCTCCACTTT.

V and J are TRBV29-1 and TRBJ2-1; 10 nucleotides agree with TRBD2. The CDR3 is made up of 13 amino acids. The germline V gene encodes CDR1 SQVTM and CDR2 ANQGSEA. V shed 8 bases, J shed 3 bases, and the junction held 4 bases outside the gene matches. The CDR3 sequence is CSIGTSDYNEQFF. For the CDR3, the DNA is TGCAGCATTGGGACTAGCGACTACAATGAGCAGTTCTTC.

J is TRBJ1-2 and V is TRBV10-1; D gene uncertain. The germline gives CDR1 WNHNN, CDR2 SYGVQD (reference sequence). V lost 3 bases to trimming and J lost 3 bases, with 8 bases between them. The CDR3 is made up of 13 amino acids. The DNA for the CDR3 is TGCGCCAGCAGTGAATTCGAGGACTATGGCTACACCTTC. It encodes CASSEFEDYGYTF.

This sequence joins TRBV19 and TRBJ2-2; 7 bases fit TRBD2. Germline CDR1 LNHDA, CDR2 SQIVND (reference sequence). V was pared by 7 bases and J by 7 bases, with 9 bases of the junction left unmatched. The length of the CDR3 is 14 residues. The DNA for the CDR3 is TGTGCCAGTACCTACGTTGGGGGGGTCGGGGAGCTGTTTTTT. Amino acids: CASTYVGGVGELFF.

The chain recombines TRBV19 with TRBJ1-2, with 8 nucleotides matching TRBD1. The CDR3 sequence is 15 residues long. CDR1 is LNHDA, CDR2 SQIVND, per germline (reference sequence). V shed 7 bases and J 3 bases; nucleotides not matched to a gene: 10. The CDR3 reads CASTPTGATHYGYTF. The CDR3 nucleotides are TGTGCCAGTACCCCGACAGGGGCGACCCACTATGGCTACACCTTC.